The rows below give T cell receptor beta chains drawn from one sample of a study of Graves' ophthalmopathy and Graves' hyperthyroidism. Using its own MiXCR run on the multiplex PCR reads, TCRdb lists one record per CDR3 protein. Of about 230,000 distinct CDR3 sequences listed, around 50% are singletons. Sequencing was carried out using peripheral blood. These receptors originate from an adult man with Graves' ophthalmopathy. Each CDR3 is given with its conserved first and last residue. A D gene is named only where the DNA matches it firmly. Not every row has a clone size; where given, it reads once, few, many or a size class.

-	-	TRBV29-1	TRBJ2-7	TGCAGCGTTGACTTCGAGTACGAGCAGTACTTC	CSVDFEYEQYF
TRBD2	-	TRBV2	TRBJ2-2	TGTGCCAGCAGCCAACTAAGCGGGGTCACCGGGGAGCTGTTTTTT	CASSQLSGVTGELFF
TRBD1	few	TRBV25-1	TRBJ1-5	TGTGCCAGCAGGGGACAGGGGGTCAATCAGCCCCAGCATTTT	CASRGQGVNQPQHF
-	-	TRBV29-1	TRBJ1-2	TGCAGCGCCACGGGGTACTATGGCTACACCTTC	CSATGYYGYTF
-	-	TRBV24-1	TRBJ2-2	TGTGCCACCGGTGCCCCGGGCCCTTCGAACACCGGGGAGCTGTTTTTT	CATGAPGPSNTGELFF
-	few	TRBV6-5	TRBJ2-7	TGTGCCAGCGGGTGGGCTCACGAGCAGTACTTC	CASGWAHEQYF
TRBD1	-	TRBV12-3/TRBV12-4	TRBJ2-7	TGTGCCAGCAGCCTGGCAGGGGGCGACGAGCAGTACTTC	CASSLAGGDEQYF
-	-	TRBV20-1	TRBJ1-2	TGCAGTGCTAGATCAGGGTCGGCCTATGGCTACACCTTC	CSARSGSAYGYTF
-	-	TRBV19	TRBJ2-2	TGTGCCAGTAGTATTCCCGTTACCGGGGAGCTGTTTTTT	CASSIPVTGELFF
TRBD1	many	TRBV7-9	TRBJ1-6	TGTGCCATCAGGACAGGGGATGGGAATTCACCCCTCCACTTT	CAIRTGDGNSPLHF
-	-	TRBV30	TRBJ1-1	TGTGCCTGGAGTTTGCTACTGTTGAGACAGGTCTGGGGCACTGAAGCTTTCTTT	CAWSLLLLRQVWGTEAFF
-	-	TRBV7-2	TRBJ2-2	TGTGCCAGCAGCCTTAATCTAGGGAACACCGGGGAGCTGTTTTTT	CASSLNLGNTGELFF
TRBD2	few	TRBV19	TRBJ2-2	TGTGCCAGTAGTATAGATTACGGACTAGCGTTTAACACCGGGGAGCTGTTTTTT	CASSIDYGLAFNTGELFF
TRBD2	-	TRBV5-1	TRBJ2-2	TGTGCCAGCAGCTCTGGACTAGCAAACACCGGGGAGCTGTTTTTT	CASSSGLANTGELFF
-	-	TRBV28	TRBJ2-7	TGTGCCAGCACCAGGGGGGCGGGCGAGCAGTACTTC	CASTRGAGEQYF
-	-	TRBV9	TRBJ2-2	TGCGCCAGCAGCTTGGAACCGCACGGGGAGCTGTTTTTT	CASSLEPHGELFF
-	-	TRBV5-5	TRBJ2-7	TGTGCCAGCAGCTTGGACGCAGGATCCTACGAGCAGTACTTC	CASSLDAGSYEQYF
-	few	TRBV7-3	TRBJ1-6	TGTGCCAGCAGCTTAAACTCTGGGGGAACAGGTTCACCCCTCCACTTT	CASSLNSGGTGSPLHF
TRBD2	few	TRBV4-1	TRBJ2-7	TGCGCCAGCAGCCAACCACTAGCGGGGGGAACCTACGAGCAGTACTTC	CASSQPLAGGTYEQYF
TRBD1	few	TRBV2	TRBJ1-2	TGTGCCAGCACCTTGGGACAGCAGGACTATGGCTACACCTTC	CASTLGQQDYGYTF
TRBD2	few	TRBV2	TRBJ2-2	TGTGCCAGCAGAGGGACTAGCGGGAGCACCGGGGAGCTGTTTTTT	CASRGTSGSTGELFF
TRBD1	-	TRBV7-9	TRBJ2-5	TGTGCCAGCAGCTGGGGACAGGGTGTGGGCCAAGAGACCCAGTACTTC	CASSWGQGVGQETQYF
TRBD1	few	TRBV20-1	TRBJ1-5	TGCAGTGCTGGAGGGGGACAGGGCCTCAATCAGCCCCAGCATTTT	CSAGGGQGLNQPQHF
-	many	TRBV2	TRBJ1-2	TGTGCCAGCAGTGGATCAGGAAACACCTTC	CASSGSGNTF
TRBD2	-	TRBV10-3	TRBJ2-2	TGTGCCATCAGAAGACTAGCGGGAGCGGGCGGGGAGCTGTTTTTT	CAIRRLAGAGGELFF
-	-	TRBV20-1	TRBJ1-1	TGCAGCCTGCGGGGCCGGAACACTGAAGCTTTCTTT	CSLRGRNTEAFF
-	many	TRBV29-1	TRBJ1-2	TGCAGCGTTGACCAATGGGGTGGCTATGGCTACACCTTC	CSVDQWGGYGYTF
-	many	TRBV24-1	TRBJ1-1	TGTGCCACCAGTGACCACCCGGTCAGGGGGAACACTGAAGCTTTCTTT	CATSDHPVRGNTEAFF
-	-	TRBV14	TRBJ1-5	TGTGCCAGCAGCCAAGGCTTTAATCAGCCCCAGCATTTT	CASSQGFNQPQHF
-	few	TRBV28	TRBJ2-2	TGTGCCAGCACGTCCGGGGACCACTTACCGTTTTTT	CASTSGDHLPFF
-	-	TRBV5-5	TRBJ2-7	TGTGCCAGCAGCTTGCCGGGAGCAGGGGCCTACGAGCAGTACTTC	CASSLPGAGAYEQYF
TRBD1	few	TRBV6-4	TRBJ1-4	TGTGCCAGCAGTGTAAAGGACAGGGGGCGTGAAAAACTGTTTTTT	CASSVKDRGREKLFF
TRBD2	-	TRBV11-2	TRBJ2-7	TGTGCCAGCAGCTTAGAAAGCGGGGGTACCTACGAGCAGTACTTC	CASSLESGGTYEQYF
-	-	TRBV7-3	TRBJ1-4	TGTGCCAGCAGCCCGTCGGGGAAAAGAGGGCCTAATGAAAAACTGTTTTTT	CASSPSGKRGPNEKLFF